One sample yielded the 5 T cell receptor beta chains listed below, sequenced in a study of OX40 agonist ivuxolimab in advanced cancers. Sequenced by immunoSEQ multiplex PCR; TCRdb stores in-frame clones only, minus some. Among approximately 35,000 clones, more than 65% were seen once, and the ten largest hold around 10%. Sequencing used CD4+ or CD8+ T cells sorted from blood, obtained in a trial of the OX40 agonist ivuxolimab. The receptors shown here come from an adult with an advanced solid tumor such as melanoma, head and neck, liver or kidney cancer.

This clone has more than one count but fewer than ten. The V and J genes are TRBV5-1 and TRBJ2-7; TRBD1 matches at 7 bases. CDR3 size: 13 residues. Trimming removed 9 bases from V and 6 bases from J; junction bases left unmatched: 12. The germline CDR1 and CDR2 sequences are SGHRS and YFSETQ. The CDR3 nucleotides are TGCGCCACCTCAGACCCCGACAGGGCCGAGCAGTACTTC. It encodes CATSDPDRAEQYF.

The chain carries TRBV2 and TRBJ2-7, with D possibly TRBD2 on 6 matching bases. Germline V lookup: CDR1 SNHLY, CDR2 FYNNEI. Trimming took off 10 bases at V and 6 bases at J, with 10 bases between the two ends. This CDR3 spans 10 amino acids. CDR3 DNA: TGTGCCACGCGGGGAGCCGAGCAGTACTTC. Its protein is CATRGAEQYF.

This sequence joins TRBV6-1 and TRBJ1-2, with D possibly TRBD1 on 5 matching bases. Trimming took off 6 bases at V and 7 bases at J, with 15 bases between the two ends. Germline CDR1 MNHNS, CDR2 SASEGT. The CDR3 runs 13 residues. The CDR3 nucleotides read TGTGCCAGCAGCGGGGGGGTGCCAGGTGGCTACACCTTC. Translating gives CASSGGVPGGYTF.

V and J are TRBV2 and TRBJ1-5, with D uncertain. V lost 2 bases, J lost 6 bases, and 11 bases lay in between. Germline assignment: CDR1 SNHLY and CDR2 FYNNEI. The CDR3 consists of 14 residues. The CDR3 protein is CASSESVFGQPQHF. CDR3 bases: TGTGCCAGCAGTGAATCGGTGTTCGGTCAGCCCCAGCATTTT.

The chain recombines TRBV29-1 with TRBJ1-5; 7 bases fit TRBD1. V lost 4 bases to trimming and J lost 2 bases; unmatched junction nucleotides: 2. Germline loops: CDR1 SQVTM, CDR2 ANQGSEA. The CDR3 covers 13 residues. CDR3 sequence (DNA): TGCAGCGTTGCCGGACAGGGCAATCAGCCCCAGCATTTT. It codes for CSVAGQGNQPQHF.